This TCR beta chain was profiled in a study of shared clonotypes between healthy human individuals. Study-level points and caveats: Unshared clonotypes carried lower generation probabilities than those common to all four donors. Despite large depth, rarefaction showed incomplete sorted-subset sequencing.

CD45RO negativity and positive selection for CCR7 defined naive CD8 cells, a population that excluded terminally differentiated effector memory CD45RA+ cells. All donors were healthy HIV-negative adults lacking recent acute infections or vaccinations. This clone occurred once. Its antigen is unidentified. Genomic DNA from each subset was divided evenly over several immunoSEQ plates. The table came from immunoSEQ multiplex PCR; TCRdb's copy has only in-frame clones and leaves some out. The top ten hold roughly 1.7% of the sample, which has about 2.1 million clones, roughly 95% seen once. V lost 5 bases to trimming and J lost 7 bases; unmatched junction nucleotides: 10. Germline CDR1 and CDR2: SEHNR and FQNEAQ (reference sequence). The CDR3 extends over 16 amino acids.

The clonotype was recovered from a man aged 18 to 29 in good health. Some clones in this sample may be carry-over from other donors' samples. The sample was naive CD8+ T cells from PBMCs. The chain recombines TRBV7-9 with TRBJ2-1; 11 bases line up with TRBD2. CDR3 loop: CASSPRTLAGENEQFF. The CDR3 nucleotides are TGTGCCAGCAGCCCACGGACACTAGCGGGAGAAAATGAGCAGTTCTTC.